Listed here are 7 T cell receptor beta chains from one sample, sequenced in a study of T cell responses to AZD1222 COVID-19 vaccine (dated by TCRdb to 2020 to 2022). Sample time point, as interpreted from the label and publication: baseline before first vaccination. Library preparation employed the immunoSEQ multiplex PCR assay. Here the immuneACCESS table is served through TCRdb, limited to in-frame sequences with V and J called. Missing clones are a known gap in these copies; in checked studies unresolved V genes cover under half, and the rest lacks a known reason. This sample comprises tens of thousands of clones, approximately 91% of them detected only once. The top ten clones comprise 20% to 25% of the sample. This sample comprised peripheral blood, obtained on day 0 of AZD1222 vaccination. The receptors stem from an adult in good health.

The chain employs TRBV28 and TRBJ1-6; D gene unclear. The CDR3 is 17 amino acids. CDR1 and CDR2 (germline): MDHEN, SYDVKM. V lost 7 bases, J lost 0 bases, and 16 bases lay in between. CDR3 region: CASTFTSGRSYNSPLHF. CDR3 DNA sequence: TGTGCCAGCACCTTCACCTCGGGCCGCTCCTATAATTCACCCCTCCACTTT.

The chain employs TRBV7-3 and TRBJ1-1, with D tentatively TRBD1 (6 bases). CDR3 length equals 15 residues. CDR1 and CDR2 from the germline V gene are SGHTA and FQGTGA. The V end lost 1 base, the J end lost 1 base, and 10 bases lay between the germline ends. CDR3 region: CASSLMAGENTEAFF. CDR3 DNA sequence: TGTGCCAGCAGCTTAATGGCAGGGGAGAACACTGAAGCTTTCTTT.

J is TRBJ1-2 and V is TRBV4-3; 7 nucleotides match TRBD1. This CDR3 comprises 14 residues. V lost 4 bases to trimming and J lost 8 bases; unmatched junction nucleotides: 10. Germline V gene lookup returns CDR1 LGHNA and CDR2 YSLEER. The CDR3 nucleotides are TGCGCCAGCAGCCCACAAACAGGGGTAGAAGGCTACACCTTC. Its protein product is CASSPQTGVEGYTF.

Here the CDR3 reads CASSRDRDQPQHF. In DNA, the CDR3 is TGTGCCAGCAGCAGGGACAGGGATCAGCCCCAGCATTTT. This chain connects TRBV5-5 to TRBJ1-5; TRBD1 aligns across 9 bases. Germline V gene sequence: CDR1 SGHKS, CDR2 YYEKEE (reference sequence). The CDR3 sequence is 13 residues long. Trimming cost V 4 bases and J 5 bases; bases outside gene matches: 1. The complete variable domain, with remaining parts taken from reference TRBV5-5 and TRBJ1-5, reads DAGVTQSPTHLIKTRGQQVTLRCSPISGHKSVSWYQQVLGQGPQFIFQYYEKEERGRGNFPDRFSARQFPNYSSELNVNALLLGDSALYLCASSRDRDQPQHFGDGTRLSIL.

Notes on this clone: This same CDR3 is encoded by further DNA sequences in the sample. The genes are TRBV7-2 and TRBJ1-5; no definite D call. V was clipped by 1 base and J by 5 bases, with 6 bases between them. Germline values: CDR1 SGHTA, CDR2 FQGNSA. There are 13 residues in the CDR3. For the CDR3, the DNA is TGTGCCAGCAGCTTAGTGAGGGATCAGCCCCAGCATTTT. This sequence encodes CASSLVRDQPQHF.

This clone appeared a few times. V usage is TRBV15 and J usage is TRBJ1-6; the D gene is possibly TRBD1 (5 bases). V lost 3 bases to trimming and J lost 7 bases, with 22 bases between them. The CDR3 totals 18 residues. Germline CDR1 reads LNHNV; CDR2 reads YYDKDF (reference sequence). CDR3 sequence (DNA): TGTGCCACCAGCAGCCCTCGGGTTCGGCAGGGAATCAATTCACCCCTCCACTTT. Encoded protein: CATSSPRVRQGINSPLHF.

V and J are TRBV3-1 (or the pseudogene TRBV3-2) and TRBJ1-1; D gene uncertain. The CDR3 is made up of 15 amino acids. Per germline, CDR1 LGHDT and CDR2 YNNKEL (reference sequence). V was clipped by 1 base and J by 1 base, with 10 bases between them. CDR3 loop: CASSQGIHSNTEAFF. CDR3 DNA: TGTGCCAGCAGCCAAGGCATACACTCGAACACTGAAGCTTTCTTT.